Given below is one TCR beta chain in context. The source of the sample is a study of blood T cell repertoires in COVID-19. At the level of the study: Nucleic acid was either cDNA or gDNA, and it came from T cells, B-cell-depleted T cells, or PBMCs.

The CDR3 spans 14 residues. V dropped 6 bases and J dropped 2; count of bases not matched to a gene: 6. The germline V gene has CDR1 MNHEY and CDR2 SMNVEV (reference sequence). Original processing methods: Estimates of nucleated cell counts were drawn from the amplification of reference gene primers. Profiling relied on immunoSEQ multiplex PCR, and the TCRdb table lists in-frame clones only, not all of them. V, J and clone size derive from that table, while D and trimming were established from the DNA sequence. This table holds under 250,000 clones, roughly 80% found once. V and J are TRBV27 and TRBJ1-2, with 7 bases identical to TRBD1. This TCR derives from an elderly man with acute or convalescent COVID-19. Specimen: peripheral blood. CDR3 loop: CASSMQQGNYGYTF. In nucleotides, the CDR3 is TGTGCCAGCAGCATGCAACAGGGGAACTATGGCTACACCTTC.